This T cell receptor beta chain was identified during a study of T cells after yellow fever vaccination. Study conclusions and caveats: Post-booster repertoires again held most primary-vaccination clones (approximately 96% CD4, roughly 88% CD8). Just a small share of clonotypes turned up in the CD4 compartment as well as the CD8 compartment.

In this sample, this clonotype turned up a few times. Its antigen is currently unknown. Germline-derived CDR1 and CDR2 are LGHDT and YNNKEL (reference sequence). V lost 0 bases, J lost 10 bases, and 13 bases lay in between. The CDR3 is 14 amino acids. TCRdb reprocessed the 5' RACE reads via MiXCR and lists one record per CDR3 protein. The repertoire holds 500,000 to 650,000 distinct CDR3 sequences, with about 15% as singletons. The origin of this receptor is a young man who received the YFV17D yellow fever vaccine. This sequence joins TRBV3-1 and TRBJ2-4, with D unresolved. Sequenced material: PBMCs, taken 5 days after the first yellow fever vaccination. CDR3 amino acids: CASSQEAGDTIQYF. The CDR3 nucleotides read TGTGCCAGCAGCCAAGAAGCAGGCGATACTATTCAGTACTTC. The full variable domain, rest sourced from reference TRBV3-1 and TRBJ2-4, is DTAVSQTPKYLVTQMGNDKSIKCEQNLGHDTMYWYKQDSKKFLKIMFSYNNKELIINETVPNRFSPKSPDKAHLNLHINSLELGDSAVYFCASSQEAGDTIQYFGAGTRLSVL.